This entry lists 11 T cell receptor beta chains sequenced from one sample in a study of response to subunit inactivated influenza vaccine. MiXCR, run by TCRdb on the RT-PCR reads, gives a single entry per CDR3 protein. The repertoire holds about 170,000 distinct CDR3 sequences, 10% to 15% seen once, with roughly 29% in the top ten. These data also formed part of another study, on T cells expressing NK-cell markers. That work adds: The cDNA for TCR beta came from 5'RACE template switching with UMIs.

The sequencing used CD8+ T cells sorted from PBMCs, collected roughly 12 days after vaccination. These receptors originate from a man between 45 and 60 years old who received an inactivated influenza vaccine.

This clonotype has just a few counts. The genes are TRBV6-1 and TRBJ2-3; 9 bases match TRBD2. The CDR3 consists of 15 residues. Trimming cost V 7 bases and J 0 bases; bases outside gene matches: 5. Germline V CDR1 and CDR2: MNHNS, SASEGT. DNA of the CDR3: TGTGCCAGCAACCCTAGCGGGACTAGCACAGATACGCAGTATTTT. This sequence encodes CASNPSGTSTDTQYF.

CDR3 coding DNA: TGTGCCAGCAGCTCGAGACTAGCGGGAGAGATCGGGGAGCTGTTTTTT. Its protein is CASSSRLAGEIGELFF. The chain has TRBV7-9 and TRBJ2-2; TRBD2 matches 12 bases. In germline, CDR1 is SEHNR, CDR2 FQNEAQ (reference sequence). This CDR3 is built from 16 residues. V trimming: 4 bases; J trimming: 7 bases; junction bases outside the gene matches: 7.

This clonotype showed up many times. The chain has TRBV7-7 and TRBJ2-5; 7 bases line up with TRBD1. Germline lookup yields CDR1 SSHAT and CDR2 FNYEAQ (reference sequence). The CDR3 covers 15 residues. After removal of 8 bases from V and 1 base from J, the junction contained 10 bases not matched to a gene. CDR3 DNA sequence: TGTGCCAGCGGTCTTGGGACAGAGGTCCAAGAGACCCAGTACTTC. It specifies CASGLGTEVQETQYF.

This clonotype was counted only a few times. V usage is TRBV7-8 and J usage is TRBJ2-2; D is uncertain. Between the trimmed V and J ends, which lost 2 bases and 8 bases, there was a span of 9 bases. Germline V lookup: CDR1 SGHVS, CDR2 FQNEAQ. This CDR3 region has 13 residues. The CDR3 region has the DNA TGTGCCAGCAGCTTATCGGTAGTAGGGGAGCTGTTTTTT. It is translated as CASSLSVVGELFF.

In its sample, this clonotype was seen a few times. This chain links TRBV7-6 with TRBJ2-7; D perhaps matches TRBD1 (6 bases). Trimming took off 4 bases at V and 1 base at J, with 11 bases between the two ends. The CDR3 runs 14 residues. CDR1 and CDR2 (germline): SGHVS, FNYEAQ. The CDR3 DNA reads TGTGCCAGCAGCTCCGGGACACTATCCTACGAGCAGTACTTC. This sequence encodes CASSSGTLSYEQYF.

As for this clonotype: One end of the junction is discordant with germline, which a read error may explain. This chain links TRBV6-2 or TRBV6-3 with TRBJ2-7, with 7 bases fitting TRBD2. Per germline, CDR1 MNHEY and CDR2 SVGEGT. The CDR3 length is 15 residues. The CDR3 protein is CASSYSETSSTEHYF. CDR3 sequence (DNA): TGTGCCAGCAGTTACTCGGAGACTAGCTCTACCGAGCACTACTTC.

Only a few counts were recorded for this clonotype. The chain has TRBV6-1 and TRBJ2-3; 11 bases match TRBD2. The CDR3 covers 19 residues. With 8 bases clipped from V and 1 base from J, the junction kept 17 bases outside the gene matches. Germline CDR1 is MNHNS and CDR2 is SASEGT. The CDR3 here is CASPKTGTSGSRGTDTQYF. For the CDR3, the DNA is TGTGCCAGCCCAAAAACCGGGACTAGCGGTTCGAGGGGCACAGATACGCAGTATTTT.

The chain joins TRBV6-1 to TRBJ2-7; 14 positions match TRBD2. The CDR3 has 16 amino acids. Per germline, CDR1 MNHNS and CDR2 SASEGT. V lost 5 bases and J lost 4; bases outside the gene matches: 7. The CDR3 bases are TGTGCCAGCAGTCCCGGGACTAGCGGGGGTAGGTACGAGCAGTACTTC. It yields the protein CASSPGTSGGRYEQYF.

This clonotype was detected only a few times. This chain joins TRBV5-1 and TRBJ2-7, with D perhaps being TRBD1 or TRBD2 (5 bases each). The CDR3 spans 13 residues. Deletions cut 3 bases from V and 4 bases from J, with 11 bases between. Germline lookup yields CDR1 SGHRS and CDR2 YFSETQ. The CDR3 coding sequence is TGCGCCAGCAGCTCGAGTTGGGGGTACGAGCAGTACTTC. Translated, it gives CASSSSWGYEQYF. The variable domain in full, completed from reference TRBV5-1 and TRBJ2-7, reads KAGVTQTPRYLIKTRGQQVTLSCSPISGHRSVSWYQQTPGQGLQFLFEYFSETQRNKGNFPGRFSGRQFSNSRSEMNVSTLELGDSALYLCASSSSWGYEQYFGPGTRLTVT.

The V and J genes are TRBV6-1 and TRBJ1-5, with 12 bases that match TRBD1. The CDR3 contains 15 residues. Trimming at V came to 6 bases and at J to 6 bases, leaving 6 bases not matched to a gene. Germline CDR1 is MNHNS and CDR2 is SASEGT. CDR3 region: CASSLGQGAVQPQHF. Here the CDR3 DNA reads TGTGCCAGCAGCCTGGGACAGGGGGCGGTTCAGCCCCAGCATTTT.

A few counts support this clonotype. In DNA, the CDR3 is TGCAGTGCTACCAATTCGGACAGCGGGATTACCCTCCAAGAGACCCAGTACTTC. Encoded protein: CSATNSDSGITLQETQYF. The rearrangement joins TRBV20-1 to TRBJ2-5; possibly TRBD2 for D (7 bases). Trimming pared 4 bases from V and 1 base from J, leaving 25 bases between. Germline CDR1 DFQATT, CDR2 SNEGSKA (reference sequence). This CDR3 contains 18 residues.